The 27 T cell receptor beta chains reported below all come from one sample, sequenced in a study of cytotoxic CD8 clonotypes in ibrutinib-treated CLL. Here immunoSEQ multiplex PCR was the method, and the copy in TCRdb shows in-frame clones only, minus some. Of around 250,000 clones listed, 70% are singletons. The sample in question was PBMCs, obtained after 24 months of ibrutinib treatment. The receptors originated from a human donor with chronic lymphocytic leukemia.

This clone was found once. The rearrangement links TRBV19 to TRBJ1-1, with D hard to call. The CDR3 totals 13 residues. V lost 3 bases to trimming and J lost 6 bases, with 11 bases between them. CDR1 is LNHDA and CDR2 is SQIVND in the germline V gene (reference sequence). CDR3 residues: CASSITPGSEAFF. The CDR3 bases are TGTGCCAGTAGTATTACTCCCGGGTCTGAAGCTTTCTTT.

J is TRBJ2-3 and V is TRBV10-3; D not certain. This CDR3 comprises 16 residues. Trimming removed 0 bases at V and 3 bases at J, with 13 bases between. Germline CDR1 is ENHRY and CDR2 is SYGVKD. DNA of the CDR3: TGTGCCATCAGTGAGTCCGGTGTGGCGGCAACAGATACGCAGTATTTT. It yields the protein CAISESGVAATDTQYF.

CDR3 protein: CSAQVGYTGELFF. The CDR3, as DNA: TGCAGCGCGCAAGTCGGGTACACCGGGGAGCTGTTTTTT. The V call is TRBV29-1, the J call TRBJ2-2; D call uncertain. CDR3 length: 13 amino acids. Trimming stripped 7 bases from V and 3 bases from J, with 12 bases between. The V gene's germline CDR1 is SQVTM and CDR2 ANQGSEA.

There are a few counts of this clone. J is TRBJ1-1 and V is TRBV30; D remains ambiguous. Germline V lookup: CDR1 GTSNPN, CDR2 SVGIG (reference sequence). This CDR3 has 12 amino acids. Trimming cost V 5 bases and J 0 bases, with 7 bases left between them. In DNA, the CDR3 is TGTGCCTGGGACCGTTTGAACACTGAAGCTTTCTTT. As protein: CAWDRLNTEAFF.

This clone has more than one count but fewer than ten. The chain combines TRBV10-1 with TRBJ1-1, with TRBD1 as a possible D gene (5 bases). The CDR3 length is 15 residues. Trimming removed 0 bases from V and 2 bases from J, with 10 bases in between. Per the germline V gene, CDR1 is WNHNN and CDR2 is SYGVQD (reference sequence). DNA of the CDR3: TGCGCCAGCAGTGAGTCGAAGGGGCCCAACACTGAAGCTTTCTTT. It codes for CASSESKGPNTEAFF.

The CDR3 here is CASRDNYSEAFF. The CDR3, as DNA: TGTGCCAGCAGGGATAATTACTCTGAAGCTTTCTTT. This chain links TRBV28 with TRBJ1-1; D unresolved. This CDR3 has 12 amino acids. Germline loops: CDR1 MDHEN, CDR2 SYDVKM. Trimming took 6 bases from V and 6 from J, leaving 11 bases between them.

This clone is a singleton in its sample. Different DNA sequences within this sample yield the same CDR3. The chain employs TRBV30 and TRBJ2-3; unclear D gene. CDR1 and CDR2 (germline): GTSNPN, SVGIG (reference sequence). The ends were cut back, 2 bases at V and 6 bases at J, with 3 bases in the middle. The CDR3 runs 10 residues. CDR3 DNA: TGTGCCTGGAGTCTGGATACGCAGTATTTT. Translation gives CAWSLDTQYF.

This clone was recorded a few times. The chain links TRBV7-3 to TRBJ2-7; TRBD1 aligns across 9 bases. This CDR3 is built from 14 residues. V was clipped by 2 bases and J by 4 bases; unmatched bases: 3. Germline CDR1 SGHTA, CDR2 FQGTGA. The CDR3 loop is CASSLWDRDYEQYF. In DNA form, the CDR3 reads TGTGCCAGCAGCTTATGGGACAGGGATTACGAGCAGTACTTC.

This rearrangement joins TRBV28 to TRBJ2-7, with a possible D match to TRBD1 (6 bases). This CDR3 has 14 residues. Germline V lookup: CDR1 MDHEN, CDR2 SYDVKM. Between the trimmed V and J ends, which lost 5 bases and 5 bases, there was a span of 16 bases. This CDR3 reads CASSPQTHRDEQYF. The CDR3 DNA is TGTGCCAGCAGTCCCCAGACCCACAGGGACGAGCAGTACTTC.

The rearrangement links TRBV11-3 to TRBJ2-5; 7 bases fit TRBD2. The length of the CDR3 is 15 residues. Germline V gene lookup returns CDR1 SGHNT and CDR2 YENEEA. Trimming removed 4 bases from V and 1 base from J; junction bases left unmatched: 6. The CDR3, as DNA: TGTGCCAGCAGCTCCGGCGGGGGACCCCAAGAGACCCAGTACTTC. Protein product: CASSSGGGPQETQYF.

The chain employs TRBV11-2 and TRBJ1-4; D is unclear. Per germline, CDR1 SGHAT and CDR2 FQNNGV. The CDR3 has 15 residues. The V and J ends lost 1 base and 7 bases respectively, with 13 bases between them. The CDR3 is CASSLGRAQSEKLFF. CDR3 bases: TGTGCCAGCAGCTTAGGCCGGGCTCAATCTGAAAAACTGTTTTTT.

This chain joins TRBV9 and TRBJ2-2, with 10 bases identical to TRBD2. The V gene's germline CDR1 is SGDLS and CDR2 YYNGEE. The ends lost 4 bases at V and 1 base at J; junction bases unmatched: 7. CDR3 size: 17 residues. DNA of the CDR3: TGTGCCAGCAGCCCCCCCAGCGGGAGGGAGAACACCGGGGAGCTGTTTTTT. The encoded protein is CASSPPSGRENTGELFF.

V usage is TRBV7-9 and J usage is TRBJ2-3; 10 positions match TRBD2. Trimming took 0 bases from V and 1 from J; bases not matched to a gene: 10. The CDR3 is 19 amino acids. The germline V gene encodes CDR1 SEHNR and CDR2 FQNEAQ (reference sequence). In DNA, the CDR3 is TGTGCCAGCAGCTTAGCGGTCCCAGCGGGAGGGTGGGGCACAGATACGCAGTATTTT. It yields the protein CASSLAVPAGGWGTDTQYF.

This rearrangement joins TRBV19 to TRBJ1-5; no definite D call. From germline, CDR1 is LNHDA and CDR2 SQIVND (reference sequence). The CDR3 is made up of 15 amino acids. Trimming cost V 3 bases and J 7 bases, with 16 bases left between them. CDR3 sequence (DNA): TGTGCCAGTAGTATGGTAGTAGGGAATGGGCAGCCCCAGCATTTT. Translation gives CASSMVVGNGQPQHF. The full variable domain, completed using reference TRBV19 and TRBJ1-5, is DGGITQSPKYLFRKEGQNVTLSCEQNLNHDAMYWYRQDPGQGLRLIYYSQIVNDFQKGDIAEGYSVSREKKESFPLTVTSAQKNPTAFYLCASSMVVGNGQPQHFGDGTRLSIL.

This clone was recorded once. The genes are TRBV2 and TRBJ2-3; 9 bases match TRBD2. The J segment lost 2 bases and the V segment lost 6 bases, leaving 9 bases of the junction unmatched. Looked up from germline, CDR1 is SNHLY and CDR2 is FYNNEI. The CDR3 runs 16 residues. The CDR3 bases are TGTGCCAGCAGCATTAGCGGGAGAGACCCCACAGATACGCAGTATTTT. It encodes CASSISGRDPTDTQYF. The complete variable domain, with remaining parts taken from reference TRBV2 and TRBJ2-3, reads EPEVTQTPSHQVTQMGQEVILRCVPISNHLYFYWYRQILGQKVEFLVSFYNNEISEKSEIFDDQFSVERPDGSNFTLKIRSTKLEDSAMYFCASSISGRDPTDTQYFGPGTRLTVL.

The J gene is TRBJ2-7, the V gene TRBV11-2; tentatively, D is TRBD1 (5 bases). The germline V gene has CDR1 SGHAT and CDR2 FQNNGV. This CDR3 is built from 11 residues. V was cut by 5 bases and J by 5 bases, with 7 bases left in between. The CDR3 DNA is TGTGCCAGCAGCCCCAGGGACGAGCAGTACTTC. Encoded protein: CASSPRDEQYF.

The chain couples TRBV28 to TRBJ2-6; 7 bases match TRBD1. Germline V gene sequence: CDR1 MDHEN, CDR2 SYDVKM. The CDR3 totals 16 residues. V was pared by 10 bases and J by 4 bases, with 13 bases of the junction left unmatched. The CDR3 DNA reads TGTGCCACCTTAGTAGGGGGCTTATCGGGGGCCAACGTCCTGACTTTC. This translates into CATLVGGLSGANVLTF.

The chain links TRBV28 to TRBJ2-7; 8 nucleotides match TRBD2. This CDR3 contains 14 residues. Germline V gene sequence: CDR1 MDHEN, CDR2 SYDVKM. V dropped 10 bases and J dropped 3; count of bases not matched to a gene: 11. CDR3 sequence: CATRARTSFYEQYF. Written as DNA, the CDR3 is TGTGCCACCCGGGCCAGGACTAGCTTCTACGAGCAGTACTTC.

The chain uses TRBV28 and TRBJ2-5, with 8 bases matching TRBD1. CDR3 size: 15 residues. With 6 bases clipped from V and 4 bases from J, the junction kept 10 bases outside the gene matches. CDR1 MDHEN and CDR2 SYDVKM come from the germline V gene. As DNA, the CDR3 is TGTGCCAGCAGACTCGACAGGGGTTGGCGAGAGACCCAGTACTTC. It specifies CASRLDRGWRETQYF.

The chain links TRBV5-1 to TRBJ2-3, with 11 nucleotides matching TRBD2. The CDR3 is made up of 17 amino acids. V lost 0 bases to trimming and J lost 6 bases; unmatched junction nucleotides: 9. CDR1 is SGHRS and CDR2 is YFSETQ in the germline V gene. CDR3 bases: TGCGCCAGCAGCTTGGGACTAGCGGGAAGGGTTACGGATACGCAGTATTTT. Protein sequence: CASSLGLAGRVTDTQYF.

The chain employs TRBV28 and TRBJ2-7; 11 bases are shared with TRBD1. This CDR3 is 14 amino acids long. V was clipped by 8 bases and J by 6 bases; unmatched bases: 9. The germline CDR1 and CDR2 sequences are MDHEN and SYDVKM. The CDR3 is CASETGTGGIEQYF. The CDR3 bases are TGTGCCAGCGAAACCGGGACAGGGGGGATCGAGCAGTACTTC.

This chain connects TRBV19 to TRBJ2-7; no clear D. The V and J ends lost 9 bases and 4 bases respectively, with 4 bases between them. Germline loops: CDR1 LNHDA, CDR2 SQIVND (reference sequence). This CDR3 has 9 amino acids. In DNA, the CDR3 is TGTGCCAGACAGTACGAGCAGTACTTC. This gives the protein CARQYEQYF.

This clone was found once. The V call is TRBV28, the J call TRBJ1-2; possibly TRBD1 for D (6 bases). The CDR3 is 13 amino acids. Per germline, CDR1 MDHEN and CDR2 SYDVKM. Trimming cost V 5 bases and J 6 bases, with 13 bases left between them. As DNA, the CDR3 is TGTGCCAGCAGTGGCCACAGGGCTCATGGCTACACCTTC. Translated, it gives CASSGHRAHGYTF.

Only one count was recorded for this clone. This rearrangement joins TRBV30 to TRBJ1-1; D is undetermined. The germline CDR1 and CDR2 sequences are GTSNPN and SVGIG (reference sequence). V lost 2 bases to trimming and J lost 5 bases, with 12 bases between them. The CDR3 extends over 13 amino acids. The CDR3 sequence is CAWSLGWGTEAFF. For the CDR3, the DNA is TGTGCCTGGAGTCTTGGTTGGGGAACTGAAGCTTTCTTT.

This clone was picked up one time. This sequence joins TRBV5-1 and TRBJ2-7; TRBD1 agrees at 8 bases. The CDR3 length is 14 residues. The ends lost 0 bases at V and 5 bases at J; junction bases unmatched: 4. Germline V gene lookup returns CDR1 SGHRS and CDR2 YFSETQ. The CDR3 region is CASSLAQGADEQYF. Written as DNA, the CDR3 is TGCGCCAGCAGCTTGGCCCAGGGGGCTGACGAGCAGTACTTC.

This chain uses TRBV20-1 with TRBJ2-2; D call uncertain. V dropped 7 bases and J dropped 6 bases, with 9 bases sitting between them. From germline, CDR1 is DFQATT and CDR2 SNEGSKA (reference sequence). The CDR3 is made up of 11 amino acids. This chain's CDR3 is CSGIHSGELFF. Written as DNA, the CDR3 is TGCAGTGGGATTCATTCCGGGGAGCTGTTTTTT.

The chain links TRBV11-2 to TRBJ2-5; 8 bases map to TRBD2. With V trimmed by 1 base and J by 1 base, 5 bases remained unmatched. CDR3 length equals 16 residues. CDR1 and CDR2 from the germline V gene are SGHAT and FQNNGV. CDR3 coding DNA: TGTGCCAGCAGCTTAGGGGTAGCGGGACTCCAAGAGACCCAGTACTTC. The encoded protein is CASSLGVAGLQETQYF. Together with reference TRBV11-2 and TRBJ2-5, the CDR3 gives the full variable domain: EAGVAQSPRYKIIEKRQSVAFWCNPISGHATLYWYQQILGQGPKLLIQFQNNGVVDDSQLPKDRFSAERLKGVDSTLKIQPAKLEDSAVYLCASSLGVAGLQETQYFGPGTRLLVL.